These 18 T cell receptor beta chains were all obtained from the same sample, sequenced in a study of vaccination and CD4 T cells after COVID-19. An Oncomine TCR Beta short-read assay was used to sequence the DNA from cultured CD4+ T cells. TCRdb processed the PCR reads anew with MiXCR; each CDR3 protein has one entry. The sample has roughly 7,900 distinct CDR3 sequences, roughly 36% seen once. What these receptors recognize is not known. Documented treatment: roughly 10-day PBMC culture with coronavirus spike peptide pools or control peptides (ViraFEST assay). From the unexposed donor, CD4+ T cells were collected ahead of the COVID-19 pandemic (2011-2018). Input material: CD4+ T cells from blood, cultured in vitro. These receptors were obtained from a human donor in good health.

The genes are TRBV2 and TRBJ1-1, with D possibly being TRBD1 (5 bases). The CDR3 consists of 13 residues. Germline values: CDR1 SNHLY, CDR2 FYNNEI. V was cut by 7 bases and J by 1 base, with 10 bases left in between. The DNA for the CDR3 is TGTGCCAGCACCCAGGGCGAGAACACTGAAGCTTTCTTT. As protein: CASTQGENTEAFF.

On this clonotype: A junction boundary mismatches the germline segment, possibly from a read error. The chain carries TRBV6-1 and TRBJ2-2, with TRBD2 matching over 8 bases. There are 15 residues in the CDR3. From germline, CDR1 is MNHNS and CDR2 SASEGT. CDR3: CASSHGLANTGELFF. In nucleotides, the CDR3 is TGCGCCAGCAGCCATGGACTAGCAAACACCGGGGAGCTGTTTTTT.

J is TRBJ1-6 and V is TRBV20-1, with D possibly matching TRBD1 (5 bases). V was clipped by 4 bases and J by 8 bases, with 12 bases between them. The CDR3 is 13 residues long. In germline, CDR1 is DFQATT, CDR2 SNEGSKA (reference sequence). The CDR3 sequence is CSATQEGDSPLHF. CDR3 DNA: TGCAGTGCTACCCAAGAAGGGGATTCACCCCTCCACTTT.

The rearrangement joins TRBV5-4 to TRBJ2-7; D possibly corresponds to TRBD1 (5 bases). Germline V gene data show CDR1 as SGHNT and CDR2 as YYREEE (reference sequence). The CDR3 totals 17 residues. Trimming pared 3 bases from V and 6 bases from J, leaving 25 bases between. The CDR3 sequence: CASSSGRQNTQRSEQYF. DNA of the CDR3: TGTGCCAGCAGCTCAGGAAGACAGAATACTCAGAGGAGCGAGCAGTACTTC.

This clonotype was counted a few times. The chain uses TRBV20-1 and TRBJ1-2; 7 bases match TRBD1. Germline trimming cut 7 bases from V and 2 bases from J; bases unmatched to any gene: 1. The CDR3 runs to 11 residues. CDR1 and CDR2 (germline): DFQATT, SNEGSKA (reference sequence). The CDR3 sequence: CSGQGNYGYTF. CDR3 in DNA: TGCAGTGGACAGGGAAACTATGGCTACACCTTC.

This sequence joins TRBV7-8 and TRBJ1-6; maybe TRBD1 (6 bases). The CDR3 totals 13 residues. Deletions cut 3 bases from V and 14 bases from J, with 14 bases between. Germline loops: CDR1 SGHVS, CDR2 FQNEAQ. This chain's CDR3 is CASSLDSLSSLHF. CDR3 coding DNA: TGTGCCAGCAGCTTGGACAGTCTCTCATCCCTCCACTTT.

This rearrangement joins TRBV4-2 to TRBJ1-5; no reliable D call. The CDR3 loop spans 13 amino acids. Germline CDR1 is LGHNA and CDR2 is YNFKEQ. V was pared by 4 bases and J by 6 bases, with 10 bases between. CDR3 in amino acids: CASSREPSQPQHF. The CDR3 DNA reads TGTGCCAGCAGCCGAGAACCTTCTCAGCCCCAGCATTTT.

This clonotype was recorded a few times. This rearrangement joins TRBV19 to TRBJ1-5; a possible D gene is TRBD1 (6 bases). Trimming removed 9 bases at V and 11 bases at J, with 26 bases between. The length of the CDR3 is 15 residues. Germline V gives CDR1 LNHDA, CDR2 SQIVND (reference sequence). The CDR3 DNA reads as TGTGCCAGCACCACGGGGGGGGACACCGGTTCGGCCCAGCATTTT. Translation gives CASTTGGDTGSAQHF.

The V gene is TRBV20-1, the J gene TRBJ2-5; 13 bases map to TRBD2. Germline trimming cut 5 bases from V and 2 bases from J; bases unmatched to any gene: 17. This CDR3 is 19 amino acids long. The germline V gene has CDR1 DFQATT and CDR2 SNEGSKA (reference sequence). The CDR3 region is CSAPPQLAGGRWVQETQYF. CDR3 sequence (DNA): TGCAGTGCTCCCCCTCAACTAGCGGGGGGGCGATGGGTACAAGAGACCCAGTACTTC.

The chain uses TRBV6-1 and TRBJ2-1; D assignment may be TRBD1 or TRBD2 (6 bases each). Germline V gene lookup returns CDR1 MNHNS and CDR2 SASEGT. Trimming pared 7 bases from V and 10 bases from J, leaving 20 bases between. This CDR3 has 14 residues. The chain's CDR3 is CASKGRGGTQEQFF. Here the CDR3 DNA reads TGTGCCAGCAAGGGACGGGGCGGGACACAGGAGCAGTTCTTC.

The V gene is TRBV27, the J gene TRBJ1-2; D remains ambiguous. CDR3 length equals 15 residues. Germline CDR1 reads MNHEY; CDR2 reads SMNVEV (reference sequence). V lost 5 bases and J lost 4, with 17 bases in between. CDR3 nucleotide sequence: TGTGCCAGCAGTACGGTTGGCACGGGCCTCTATGGCTACACCTTC. It is translated as CASSTVGTGLYGYTF.

This clonotype turned up a few times. The rearrangement joins TRBV6-5 to TRBJ2-1; TRBD2 matches at 12 bases. The CDR3 sequence is 18 residues long. The germline V gene encodes CDR1 MNHEY and CDR2 SVGAGI. J lost 4 bases, V lost 4 bases, and 11 bases had no gene match. The DNA of the CDR3 is TGTGCCAGCAGTTCCTTGAGTGCTAGCGGGGGGGCGTACAATGAGCAGTTCTTC. This sequence encodes CASSSLSASGGAYNEQFF.

This sequence joins TRBV28 and TRBJ1-1; D possibly corresponds to TRBD1 (6 bases). The CDR3 consists of 14 residues. The germline V and J ends were trimmed by 3 bases and 10 bases, with 18 bases remaining between them. Germline-derived CDR1 and CDR2 are MDHEN and SYDVKM. The CDR3 protein is CASSFPTGPGGAFF. The DNA of the CDR3 is TGTGCCAGCAGTTTCCCCACAGGGCCGGGCGGAGCTTTCTTT.

The genes are TRBV6-1 and TRBJ1-2; TRBD1 aligns across 8 bases. The V gene end was trimmed by 5 bases and the J gene end by 6 bases; junction bases not matched to a gene: 5. Germline CDR1 and CDR2: MNHNS and SASEGT. This CDR3 has 13 residues. The CDR3 is CASSPDRGHGYTF. DNA of the CDR3: TGTGCCAGCAGTCCCGACAGGGGCCATGGCTACACCTTC.

The table lists this clonotype with a few counts. The gene calls are TRBV6-2 or TRBV6-3 and TRBJ1-1; 8 bases are shared with TRBD1. With V trimmed by 6 bases and J by 6 bases, 0 bases remained unmatched. The CDR3 is 11 residues long. CDR1 is MNHEY and CDR2 is SVGEGT in the germline V gene. This CDR3 reads CASRTGAEAFF. Here the CDR3 DNA reads TGTGCCAGCAGGACAGGGGCTGAAGCTTTCTTT.

The chain combines TRBV19 with TRBJ1-1, with D hard to call. The V end was cut by 2 bases, the J end by 0 bases, with 7 bases between. Per germline, CDR1 LNHDA and CDR2 SQIVND (reference sequence). This CDR3 has 14 residues. This CDR3 is CASSIPPMNTEAFF. The CDR3 DNA reads as TGTGCCAGTAGTATACCCCCCATGAACACTGAAGCTTTCTTT.

This chain links TRBV7-9 with TRBJ1-5, with D perhaps matching TRBD1 (6 bases). Looked up from germline, CDR1 is SEHNR and CDR2 is FQNEAQ (reference sequence). V was clipped by 4 bases and J by 4 bases, with 8 bases between them. The CDR3 consists of 13 residues. The CDR3 region has the DNA TGTGCCAGCAGCTCCGGGACAAATCAGCCCCAGCATTTT. Residues: CASSSGTNQPQHF.

V is TRBV4-2 and J is TRBJ2-2; D unclear. This CDR3 region has 14 residues. The germline V and J ends were trimmed by 2 bases and 7 bases, with 11 bases remaining between them. Germline V lookup: CDR1 LGHNA, CDR2 YNFKEQ. Here the CDR3 DNA reads TGTGCCAGCAGCCAAACCACCAAGGACGGGGAGCTGTTTTTT. Amino acid sequence: CASSQTTKDGELFF.